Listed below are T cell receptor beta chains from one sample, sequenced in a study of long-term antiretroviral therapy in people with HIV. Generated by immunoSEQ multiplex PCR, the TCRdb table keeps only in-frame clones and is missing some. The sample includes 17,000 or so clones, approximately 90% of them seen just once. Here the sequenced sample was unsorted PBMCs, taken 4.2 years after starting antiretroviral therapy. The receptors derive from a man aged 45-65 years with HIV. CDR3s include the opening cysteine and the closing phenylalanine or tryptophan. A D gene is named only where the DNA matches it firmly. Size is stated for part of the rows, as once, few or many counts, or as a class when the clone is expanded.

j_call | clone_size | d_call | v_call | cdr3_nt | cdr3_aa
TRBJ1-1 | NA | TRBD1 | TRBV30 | TGTGCCTGGGCCCGACAGGGACGTGGTGAAGCTTTCTTT | CAWARQGRGEAFF
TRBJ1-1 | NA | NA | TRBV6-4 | TGTGCCAGCAAGGCCAGCCTGAACACTGAAGCTTTCTTT | CASKASLNTEAFF
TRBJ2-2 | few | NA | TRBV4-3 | TGCGCCAGCAGCCAAGAAGTCACCGGGGAGCTGTTTTTT | CASSQEVTGELFF
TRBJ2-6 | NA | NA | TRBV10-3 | TGTGCCATCAGTGAGTCAGGGGGTGGCTCTGGGGCCAACGTCCTGACTTTC | CAISESGGGSGANVLTF
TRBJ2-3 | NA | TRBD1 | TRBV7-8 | TGTGCCAGCAGCCTCAGGGGGCCCCCGGATACGCAGTATTTT | CASSLRGPPDTQYF
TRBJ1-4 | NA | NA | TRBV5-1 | TGCGCCAGCAGCTTGCTAGGGGCAGATGAAAAACTGTTTTTT | CASSLLGADEKLFF
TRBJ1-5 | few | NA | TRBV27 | TGTGCCAGCAGTTTGGAGTGGGAAGCCTTCTATCAGCCCCAGCATTTT | CASSLEWEAFYQPQHF
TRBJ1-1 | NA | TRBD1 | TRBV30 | TGTGCCTGGAGTCCGGGACAGGGGACAAACACTGAAGCTTTCTTT | CAWSPGQGTNTEAFF
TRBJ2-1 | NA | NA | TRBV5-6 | TGTGCCAGCAGCCCCTGGGGGGGGGCGACCCTCTACAATGAGCAGTTCTTC | CASSPWGGATLYNEQFF
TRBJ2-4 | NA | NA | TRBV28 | TGTGCCAGCAGGGGGCCAGGGATAGCCAAAAACATTCAGTACTTC | CASRGPGIAKNIQYF
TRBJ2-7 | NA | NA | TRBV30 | TGTGCCTGGAGTGTTGCGGGGACCTACGAGCAGTACTTC | CAWSVAGTYEQYF
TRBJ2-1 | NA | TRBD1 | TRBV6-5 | TGTGCCAGCAGACGACAGGGCAGCAACAATGAGCAGTTCTTC | CASRRQGSNNEQFF
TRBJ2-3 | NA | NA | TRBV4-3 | TGCGCCAGCAGCCAAGATCGAACAGGACCCACAGATACGCAGTATTTT | CASSQDRTGPTDTQYF
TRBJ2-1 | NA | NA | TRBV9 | TGTGCCAGCAGCCCTTCGGCCCGAGACAATGAGCAGTTCTTC | CASSPSARDNEQFF
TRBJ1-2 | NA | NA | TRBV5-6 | TGTGCCAGCGGCGAAACACAGGGCTTCTATGGCTACACCTTC | CASGETQGFYGYTF
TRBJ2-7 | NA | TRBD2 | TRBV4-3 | TGCGCCAGCAGCCAAGATGCTAGCGGGGGATCATCCTACGAGCAGTACTTC | CASSQDASGGSSYEQYF
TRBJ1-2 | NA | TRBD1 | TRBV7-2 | TGTGCCAGCAGCCCGGGACAGAGTAACTATGGCTACACCTTC | CASSPGQSNYGYTF
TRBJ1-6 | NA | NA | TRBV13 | TGTGCCAGCAGCTCAGGTGTGGGAACGGGGTATAATTCACCCCTCCACTTT | CASSSGVGTGYNSPLHF
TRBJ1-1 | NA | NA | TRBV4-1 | TGCGCCAGCAGCCAAGTTAACGCAGTTATGAACACTGAAGCTTTCTTT | CASSQVNAVMNTEAFF
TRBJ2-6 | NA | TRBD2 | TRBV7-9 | TGTGCCAGCAGCCCCCGGGGGGAGTCTGGGGCCAACGTCCTGACTTTC | CASSPRGESGANVLTF
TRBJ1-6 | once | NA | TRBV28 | TGTGCCAGCAGGTTGGGACATCCAGGCCCGGATAATTCACCCCTCCACTTT | CASRLGHPGPDNSPLHF
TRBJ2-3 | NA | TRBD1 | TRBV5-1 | TGCGCCAGCAGCTTACCTACAGGGGATCGCACAGATACGCAGTATTTT | CASSLPTGDRTDTQYF
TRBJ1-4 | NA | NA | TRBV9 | TGTGCCAGCAGCGTAGGCGATGACCCAAATAAAGAAAAACTGTTTTTT | CASSVGDDPNKEKLFF
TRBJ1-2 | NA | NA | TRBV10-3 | TGTGCCATCAGTGAGGTAACAGGGCATGGCTACACCTTC | CAISEVTGHGYTF
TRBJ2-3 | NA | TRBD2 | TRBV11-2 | TGTGCCAGCAGCTTAGGGCTAGCGGGGAGCACAGATACGCAGTATTTT | CASSLGLAGSTDTQYF
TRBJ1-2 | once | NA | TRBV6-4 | TGTGCCAGCAGTGACTCAGGGGATCCTAACTATGGCTACACCTTC | CASSDSGDPNYGYTF
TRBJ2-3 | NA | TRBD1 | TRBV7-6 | TGTGCCAGCAGCTTAGAGGGACAGGGGGCGGCGGATACGCAGTATTTT | CASSLEGQGAADTQYF
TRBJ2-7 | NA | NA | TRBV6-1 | TGTGCCAGCAGTGGGACCCTCCGGGGCTCCTACGAGCAGTACTTC | CASSGTLRGSYEQYF
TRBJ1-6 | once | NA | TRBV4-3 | TGCGCCAGCAGCCAAGGACTTCGGGGAGACTATAATTCACCCCTCCACTTT | CASSQGLRGDYNSPLHF
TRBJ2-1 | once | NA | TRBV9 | TGTGCCAGCAGCGCGGGGGGCAGGGGACACAATGAGCAGTTCTTC | CASSAGGRGHNEQFF
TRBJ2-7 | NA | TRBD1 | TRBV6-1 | TGTGCCAGCAGTGAAAGGGGACAGGCGGCGGGGAACTTCTACGAGCAGTACTTC | CASSERGQAAGNFYEQYF
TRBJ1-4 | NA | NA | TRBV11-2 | TGTGCCAGCAGCTTAGGGGAAAAACTGTTTTTT | CASSLGEKLFF
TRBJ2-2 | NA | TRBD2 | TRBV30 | TGTGCCTGGCGAAGCGGGGGGGCCGGACTTATATTCACCGGGGAGCTGTTTTTT | CAWRSGGAGLIFTGELFF
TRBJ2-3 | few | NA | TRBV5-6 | TGTGCCAGCAGCATCGGACGGGTCACAGATACGCAGTATTTT | CASSIGRVTDTQYF
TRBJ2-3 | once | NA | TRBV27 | TGTGCCAGCAGTTTATTCGGGGATACGCAGTATTTT | CASSLFGDTQYF
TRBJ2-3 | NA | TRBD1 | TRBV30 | TGTGCCTGGGGGGACAGGGTGGGGACAGATACGCAGTATTTT | CAWGDRVGTDTQYF
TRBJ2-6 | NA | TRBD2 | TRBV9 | TGTGCCAGCAGCGGCCAAACTAGCGGGGGGGCCGGTGGGGCCAACGTCCTGACTTTC | CASSGQTSGGAGGANVLTF
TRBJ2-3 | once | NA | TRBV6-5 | TGTGCCACCAGAAACCGGGGGGCAGGGGCAGATACGCAGTATTTT | CATRNRGAGADTQYF
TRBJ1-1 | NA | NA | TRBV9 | TGTGCCAGCAGCGTACCATGGGGGGTTGCCGAGAACACTGAAGCTTTCTTT | CASSVPWGVAENTEAFF
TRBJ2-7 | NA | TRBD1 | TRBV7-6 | TGTGCCAGCAGCCCGGACAGGGGGTCCTACGAGCAGTACTTC | CASSPDRGSYEQYF
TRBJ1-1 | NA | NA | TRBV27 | TGTGCCAGCAGTTTAGGGACAGAAGCTTTCTTT | CASSLGTEAFF
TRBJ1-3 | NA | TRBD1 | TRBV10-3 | TGTGCCATCAGTGAGACCGGGACAGGAGGAAACACCATATATTTT | CAISETGTGGNTIYF
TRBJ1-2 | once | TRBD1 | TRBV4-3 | TGCGCCAGCAGCCAAGATCGAGGGGGCAGGTATGGCTACACCTTC | CASSQDRGGRYGYTF
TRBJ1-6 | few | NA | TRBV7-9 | TGTGCCAGCACCAACCCGTGGGAAGCCTATAATTCACCCCTCCACTTT | CASTNPWEAYNSPLHF
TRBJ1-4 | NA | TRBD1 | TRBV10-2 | TGCGCCAGCAGTGAGGACAGGGGAAAACTGTTTTTT | CASSEDRGKLFF